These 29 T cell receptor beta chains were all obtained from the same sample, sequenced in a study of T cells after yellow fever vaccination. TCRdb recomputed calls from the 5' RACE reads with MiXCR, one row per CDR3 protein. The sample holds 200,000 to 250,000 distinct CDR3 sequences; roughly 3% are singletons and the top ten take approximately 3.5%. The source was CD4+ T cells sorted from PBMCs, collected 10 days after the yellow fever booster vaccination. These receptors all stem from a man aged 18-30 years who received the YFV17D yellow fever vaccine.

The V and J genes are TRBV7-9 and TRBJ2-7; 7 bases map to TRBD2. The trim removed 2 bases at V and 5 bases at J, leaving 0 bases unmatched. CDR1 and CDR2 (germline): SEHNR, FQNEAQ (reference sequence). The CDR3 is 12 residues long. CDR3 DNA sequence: TGTGCCAGCAGCTTAAGCGGGGACGAGCAGTACGTC. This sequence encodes CASSLSGDEQYV.

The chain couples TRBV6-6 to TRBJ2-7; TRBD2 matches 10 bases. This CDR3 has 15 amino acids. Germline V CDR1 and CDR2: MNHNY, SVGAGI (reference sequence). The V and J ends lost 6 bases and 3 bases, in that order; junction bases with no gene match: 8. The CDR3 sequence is CASSSPSGGDYEQYF. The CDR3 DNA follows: TGTGCCAGCAGCAGCCCAAGCGGGGGGGACTACGAGCAGTACTTC.

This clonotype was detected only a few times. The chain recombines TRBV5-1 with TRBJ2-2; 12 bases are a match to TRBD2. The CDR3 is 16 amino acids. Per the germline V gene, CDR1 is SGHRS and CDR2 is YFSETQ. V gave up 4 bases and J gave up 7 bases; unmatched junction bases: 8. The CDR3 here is CASSPSSGGAFGELFF. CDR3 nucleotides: TGCGCCAGCAGCCCCTCTAGCGGGGGGGCCTTCGGGGAGCTGTTTTTT.

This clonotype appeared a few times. The CDR3 nucleotides are TGTGCCAGCAGCTTGGGGTGGTACGATACCTACGAGCAGTACGTC. This sequence encodes CASSLGWYDTYEQYV. This chain uses TRBV5-5 with TRBJ2-7; unclear D gene. Trimming cost V 0 bases and J 2 bases, with 12 bases left between them. The CDR3 totals 15 residues. The germline gives CDR1 SGHKS, CDR2 YYEKEE (reference sequence).

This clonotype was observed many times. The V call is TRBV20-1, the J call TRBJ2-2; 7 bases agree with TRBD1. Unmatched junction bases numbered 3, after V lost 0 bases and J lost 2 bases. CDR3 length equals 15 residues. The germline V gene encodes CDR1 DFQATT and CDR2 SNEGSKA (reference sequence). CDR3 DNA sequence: TGCAGTGCTAGAGAGGGGACAGTTAACACCGGGGAGCTGTTTTTT. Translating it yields CSAREGTVNTGELFF.

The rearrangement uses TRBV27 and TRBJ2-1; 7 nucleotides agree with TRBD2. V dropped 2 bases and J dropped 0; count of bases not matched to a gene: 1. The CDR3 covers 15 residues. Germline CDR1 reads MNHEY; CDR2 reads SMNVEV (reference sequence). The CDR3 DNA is TGTGCCAGCAGTTTACGGGGGGTCTCCTACAATGAGCAGTTCTTC. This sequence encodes CASSLRGVSYNEQFF.

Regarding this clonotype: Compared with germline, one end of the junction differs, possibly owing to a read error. DNA for the CDR3: TGTGCCAGTAGTTACTCGTCTGCGCGGGGGGCTGCGGGCTACACCTTC. Protein product: CASSYSSARGAAGYTF. V and J are TRBV6-5 and TRBJ1-2; a weak D match, TRBD1 (6 bases). The germline V gene encodes CDR1 MNHEY and CDR2 SVGAGI. The CDR3 spans 16 residues.

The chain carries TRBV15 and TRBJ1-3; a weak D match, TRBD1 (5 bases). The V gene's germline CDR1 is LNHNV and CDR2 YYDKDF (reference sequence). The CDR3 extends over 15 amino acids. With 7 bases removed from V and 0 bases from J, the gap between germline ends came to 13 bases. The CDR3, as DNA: TGTGCCACCACCACTCGGGGCTCCTCTGGAAACACCATATATTTT. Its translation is CATTTRGSSGNTIYF.

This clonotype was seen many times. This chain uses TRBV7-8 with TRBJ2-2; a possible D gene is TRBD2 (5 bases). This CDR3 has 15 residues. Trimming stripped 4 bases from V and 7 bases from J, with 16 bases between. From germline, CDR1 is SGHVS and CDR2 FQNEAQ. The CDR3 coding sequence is TGTGCCAGCAGCTCGTCCCGGCTAGCCGGCGGGGAGCTGTTTTTT. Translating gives CASSSSRLAGGELFF.

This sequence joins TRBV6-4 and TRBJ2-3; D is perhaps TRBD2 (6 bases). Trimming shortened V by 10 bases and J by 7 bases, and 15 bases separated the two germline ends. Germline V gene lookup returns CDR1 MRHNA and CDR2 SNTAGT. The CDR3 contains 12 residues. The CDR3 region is CAITPGRYTQYF. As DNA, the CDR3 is TGTGCCATCACCCCGGGGAGGTATACGCAGTATTTT.

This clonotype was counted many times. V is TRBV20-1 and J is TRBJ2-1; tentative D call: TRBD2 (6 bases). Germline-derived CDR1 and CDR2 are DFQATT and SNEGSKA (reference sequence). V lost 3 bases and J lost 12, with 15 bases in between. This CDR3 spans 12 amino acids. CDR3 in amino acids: CSARLGGDGQFF. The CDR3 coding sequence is TGCAGTGCTAGGTTGGGCGGGGATGGGCAGTTCTTC.

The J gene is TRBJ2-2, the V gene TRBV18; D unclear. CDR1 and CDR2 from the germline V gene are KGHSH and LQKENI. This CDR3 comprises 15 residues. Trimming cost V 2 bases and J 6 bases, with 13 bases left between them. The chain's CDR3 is CASSPGSALSGELFF. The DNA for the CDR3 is TGTGCCAGCTCACCAGGATCCGCTTTGTCCGGGGAGCTGTTTTTT.

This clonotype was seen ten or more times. Here the CDR3 DNA reads TGCGCCAGCAGCCCAAGGGACGGCACCTACGAGCAGTACTTC. Residues: CASSPRDGTYEQYF. V gene TRBV5-1 combines with J gene TRBJ2-7; either TRBD1 or TRBD2 may fit D (5 bases each). Trimming removed 4 bases at V and 2 bases at J, with 13 bases between. The CDR3 has 14 amino acids. The germline CDR1 and CDR2 sequences are SGHRS and YFSETQ.

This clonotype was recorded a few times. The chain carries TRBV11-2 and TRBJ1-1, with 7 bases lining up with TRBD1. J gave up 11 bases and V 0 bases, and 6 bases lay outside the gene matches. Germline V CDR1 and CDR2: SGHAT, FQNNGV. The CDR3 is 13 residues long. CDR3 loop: CASSLERDSGAFF. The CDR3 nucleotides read TGTGCCAGCAGCTTAGAACGGGACAGCGGGGCTTTCTTT. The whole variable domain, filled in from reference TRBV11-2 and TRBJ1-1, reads EAGVAQSPRYKIIEKRQSVAFWCNPISGHATLYWYQQILGQGPKLLIQFQNNGVVDDSQLPKDRFSAERLKGVDSTLKIQPAKLEDSAVYLCASSLERDSGAFFGQGTRLTVV.

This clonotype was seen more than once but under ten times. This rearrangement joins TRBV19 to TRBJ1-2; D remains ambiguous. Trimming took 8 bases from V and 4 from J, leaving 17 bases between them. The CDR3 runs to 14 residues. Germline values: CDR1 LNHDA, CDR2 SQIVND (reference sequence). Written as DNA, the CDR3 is TGTGCCAGTGCTCCTAAATTTCAGGCCTATGGCTACACCTTC. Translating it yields CASAPKFQAYGYTF.

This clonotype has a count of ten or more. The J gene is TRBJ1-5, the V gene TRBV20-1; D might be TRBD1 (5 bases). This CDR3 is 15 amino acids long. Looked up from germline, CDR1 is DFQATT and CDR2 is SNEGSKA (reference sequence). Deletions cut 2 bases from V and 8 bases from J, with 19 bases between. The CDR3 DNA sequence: TGCAGTGCTAGATCCGGGACGGTCGCAAGTAAGCCCCAGCATTTT. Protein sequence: CSARSGTVASKPQHF.

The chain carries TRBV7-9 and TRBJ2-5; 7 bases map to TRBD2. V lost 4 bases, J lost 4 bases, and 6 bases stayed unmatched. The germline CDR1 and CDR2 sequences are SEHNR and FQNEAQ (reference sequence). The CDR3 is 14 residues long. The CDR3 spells CASSYSGGRETQYF. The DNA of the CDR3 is TGTGCCAGCAGCTACTCGGGGGGACGAGAGACCCAGTACTTC. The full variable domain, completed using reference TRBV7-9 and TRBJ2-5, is DTGVSQNPRHKITKRGQNVTFRCDPISEHNRLYWYRQTLGQGPEFLTYFQNEAQLEKSRLLSDRFSAERPKGSFSTLEIQRTEQGDSAMYLCASSYSGGRETQYFGPGTRLLVL.

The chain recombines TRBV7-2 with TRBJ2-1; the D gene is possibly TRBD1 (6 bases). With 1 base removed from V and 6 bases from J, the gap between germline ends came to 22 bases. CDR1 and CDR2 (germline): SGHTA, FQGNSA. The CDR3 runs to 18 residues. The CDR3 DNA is TGTGCCAGCAGCTTAGTGGTAGGCAGGGGCCCCAGGGGCAATGAGCAGTTCTTC. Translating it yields CASSLVVGRGPRGNEQFF.

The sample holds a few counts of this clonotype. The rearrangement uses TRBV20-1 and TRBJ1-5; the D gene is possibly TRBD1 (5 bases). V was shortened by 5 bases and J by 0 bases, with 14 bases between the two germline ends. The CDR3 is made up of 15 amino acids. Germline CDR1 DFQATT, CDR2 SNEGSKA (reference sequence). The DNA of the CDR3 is TGCAGTGCTCCGGGGAGGGGTTATAGCAATCAGCCCCAGCATTTT. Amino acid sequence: CSAPGRGYSNQPQHF.

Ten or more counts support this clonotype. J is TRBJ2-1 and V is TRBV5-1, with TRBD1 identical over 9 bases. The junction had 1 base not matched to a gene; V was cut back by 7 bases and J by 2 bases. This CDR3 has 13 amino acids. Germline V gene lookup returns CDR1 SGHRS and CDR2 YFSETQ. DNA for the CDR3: TGCGCCAGCGGGACAGGGACCTACAATGAGCAGTTCTTC. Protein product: CASGTGTYNEQFF.

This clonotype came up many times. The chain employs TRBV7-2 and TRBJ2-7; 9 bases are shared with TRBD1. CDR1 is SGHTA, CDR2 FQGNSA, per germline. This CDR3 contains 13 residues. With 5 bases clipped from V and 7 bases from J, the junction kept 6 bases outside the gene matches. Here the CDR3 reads CASSRTGAREQYF. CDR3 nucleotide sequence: TGTGCCAGCAGCCGGACAGGGGCTCGGGAGCAGTACTTC.

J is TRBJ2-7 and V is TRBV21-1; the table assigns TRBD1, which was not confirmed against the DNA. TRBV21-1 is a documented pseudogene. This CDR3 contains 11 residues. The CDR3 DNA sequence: TGTGCCAGCGCCGGGCACTACGAGCAGTACGTC. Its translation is CASAGHYEQYV.

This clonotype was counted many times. The CDR3 sequence is CSAPLGESQPQHF. CDR3 coding DNA: TGCAGTGCACCCCTGGGGGAGAGTCAGCCCCAGCATTTT. V and J are TRBV20-1 and TRBJ1-5; TRBD1 might be the D (5 bases). Germline CDR1 and CDR2: DFQATT and SNEGSKA (reference sequence). V lost 6 bases and J lost 6, with 15 bases in between. The CDR3 runs to 13 residues.

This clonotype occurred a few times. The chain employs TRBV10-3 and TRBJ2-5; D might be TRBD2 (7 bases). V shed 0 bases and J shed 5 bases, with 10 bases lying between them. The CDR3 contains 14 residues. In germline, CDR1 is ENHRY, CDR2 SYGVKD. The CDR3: CAISESRGAETQYF. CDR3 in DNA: TGTGCCATCAGTGAGTCACGGGGGGCCGAGACCCAGTACTTC.

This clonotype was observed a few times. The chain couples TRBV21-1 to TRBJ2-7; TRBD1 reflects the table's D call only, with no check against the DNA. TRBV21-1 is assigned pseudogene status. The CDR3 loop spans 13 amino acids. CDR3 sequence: CASSKGQPQKQYF. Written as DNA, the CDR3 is TGTGCCAGCAGCAAGGGGCAGCCACAGAAGCAGTACTTC.

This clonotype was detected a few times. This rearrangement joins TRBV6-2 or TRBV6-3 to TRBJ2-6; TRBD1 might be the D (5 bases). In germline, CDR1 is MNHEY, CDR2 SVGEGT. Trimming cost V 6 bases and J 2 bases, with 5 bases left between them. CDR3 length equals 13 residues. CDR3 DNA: TGTGCCAGCAGGGACACTGGGGCCAACGTCCTGACTTTC. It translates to CASRDTGANVLTF.

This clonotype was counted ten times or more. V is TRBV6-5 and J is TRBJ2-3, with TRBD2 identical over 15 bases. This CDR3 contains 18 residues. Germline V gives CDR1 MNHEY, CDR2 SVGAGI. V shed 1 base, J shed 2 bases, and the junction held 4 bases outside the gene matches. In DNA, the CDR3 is TGTGCCAGCAGTTACTGGACTAGCGGGGGGGTATCCACAGATACGCAGTATTTT. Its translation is CASSYWTSGGVSTDTQYF.

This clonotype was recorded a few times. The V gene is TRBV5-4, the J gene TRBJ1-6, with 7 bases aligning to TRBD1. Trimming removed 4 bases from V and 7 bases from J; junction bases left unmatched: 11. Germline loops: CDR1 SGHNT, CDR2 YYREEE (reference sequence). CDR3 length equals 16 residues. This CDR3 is CASSVRPGTVNSPLHF. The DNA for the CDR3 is TGTGCCAGCAGCGTAAGGCCCGGGACAGTGAATTCACCCCTCCACTTT.

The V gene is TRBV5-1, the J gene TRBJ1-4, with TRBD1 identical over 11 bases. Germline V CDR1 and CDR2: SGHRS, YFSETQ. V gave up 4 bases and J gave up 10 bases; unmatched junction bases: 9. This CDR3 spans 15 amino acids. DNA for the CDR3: TGCGCCAGCAGCCCAACCTCCGGGACAGGGGGAAAACTGTTTTTT. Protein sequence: CASSPTSGTGGKLFF.